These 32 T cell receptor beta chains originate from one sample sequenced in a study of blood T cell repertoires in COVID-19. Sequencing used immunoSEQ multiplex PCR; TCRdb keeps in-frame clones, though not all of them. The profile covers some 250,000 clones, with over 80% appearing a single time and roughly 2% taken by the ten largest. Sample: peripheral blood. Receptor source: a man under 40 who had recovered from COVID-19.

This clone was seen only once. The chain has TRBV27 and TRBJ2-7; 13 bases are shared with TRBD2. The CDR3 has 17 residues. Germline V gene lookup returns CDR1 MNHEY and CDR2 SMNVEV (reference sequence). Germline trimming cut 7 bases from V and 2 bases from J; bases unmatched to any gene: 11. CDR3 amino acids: CASTTGLAGQRPYEQYV. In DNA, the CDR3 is TGTGCCAGCACCACGGGACTAGCGGGGCAGCGGCCCTACGAGCAGTACGTC.

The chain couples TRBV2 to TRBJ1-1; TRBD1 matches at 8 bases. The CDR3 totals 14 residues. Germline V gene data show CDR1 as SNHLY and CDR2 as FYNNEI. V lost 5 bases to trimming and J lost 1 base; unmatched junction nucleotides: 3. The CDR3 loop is CASSRQGSNTEAFF. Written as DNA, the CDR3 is TGTGCCAGCAGTCGACAGGGGTCGAACACTGAAGCTTTCTTT.

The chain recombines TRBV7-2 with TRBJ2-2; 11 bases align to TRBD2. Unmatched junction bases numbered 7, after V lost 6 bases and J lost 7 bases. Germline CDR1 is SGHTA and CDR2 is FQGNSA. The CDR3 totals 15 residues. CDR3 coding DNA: TGTGCCAGCAGGATACTAGCGGGGGCGAACGGGGAGCTGTTTTTT. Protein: CASRILAGANGELFF.

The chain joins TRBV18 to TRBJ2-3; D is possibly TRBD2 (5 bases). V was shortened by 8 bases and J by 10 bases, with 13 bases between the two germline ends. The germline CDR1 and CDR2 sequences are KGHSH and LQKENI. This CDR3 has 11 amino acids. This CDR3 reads CASLYERAQYF. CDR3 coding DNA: TGTGCCAGCCTCTATGAGAGGGCGCAGTATTTT. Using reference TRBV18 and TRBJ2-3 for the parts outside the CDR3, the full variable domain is NAGVMQNPRHLVRRRGQEARLRCSPMKGHSHVYWYRQLPEEGLKFMVYLQKENIIDESGMPKERFSAEFPKEGPSILRIQQVVRGDSAAYFCASLYERAQYFGPGTRLTVL.

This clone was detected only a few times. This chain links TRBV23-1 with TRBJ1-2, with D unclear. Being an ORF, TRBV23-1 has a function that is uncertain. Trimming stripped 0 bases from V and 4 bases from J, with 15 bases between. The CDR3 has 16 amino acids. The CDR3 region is CASSQSPSPRFYGYTF. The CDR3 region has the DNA TGCGCCAGCAGTCAATCGCCGAGCCCTCGCTTCTATGGCTACACCTTC.

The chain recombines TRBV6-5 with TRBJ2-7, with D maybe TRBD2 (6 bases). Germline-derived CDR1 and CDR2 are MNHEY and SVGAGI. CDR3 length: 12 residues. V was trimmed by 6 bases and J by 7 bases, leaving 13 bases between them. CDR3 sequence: CASRDGAGEQYV. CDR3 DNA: TGTGCCAGCAGAGACGGGGCGGGGGAGCAGTACGTC.

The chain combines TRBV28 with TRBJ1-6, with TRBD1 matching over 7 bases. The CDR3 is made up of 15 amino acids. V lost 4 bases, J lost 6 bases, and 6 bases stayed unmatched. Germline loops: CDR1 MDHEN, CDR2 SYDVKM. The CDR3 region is CASSWSGGFNSPLHF. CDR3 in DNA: TGTGCCAGCAGTTGGTCAGGGGGGTTTAATTCACCCCTCCACTTT. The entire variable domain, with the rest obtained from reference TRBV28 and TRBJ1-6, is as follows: DVKVTQSSRYLVKRTGEKVFLECVQDMDHENMFWYRQDPGLGLRLIYFSYDVKMKEKGDIPEGYSVSREKKERFSLILESASTNQTSMYLCASSWSGGFNSPLHFGNGTRLTVT.

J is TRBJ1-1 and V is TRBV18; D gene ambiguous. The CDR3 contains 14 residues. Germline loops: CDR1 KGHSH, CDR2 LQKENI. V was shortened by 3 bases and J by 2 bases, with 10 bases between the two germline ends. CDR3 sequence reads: CASSPSQANTEAFF. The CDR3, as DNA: TGTGCCAGCTCACCGAGCCAGGCAAACACTGAAGCTTTCTTT.

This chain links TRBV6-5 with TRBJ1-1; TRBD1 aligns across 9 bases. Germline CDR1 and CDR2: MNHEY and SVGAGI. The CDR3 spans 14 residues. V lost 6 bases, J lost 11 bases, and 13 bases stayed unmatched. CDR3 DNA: TGTGCCAGCAGCCCCTTGGGACAGGGAGGGGTGGCTTTCTTT. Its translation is CASSPLGQGGVAFF.

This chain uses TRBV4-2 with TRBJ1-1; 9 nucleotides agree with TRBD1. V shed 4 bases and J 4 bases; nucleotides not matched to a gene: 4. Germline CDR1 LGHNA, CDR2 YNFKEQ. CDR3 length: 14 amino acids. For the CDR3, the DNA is TGTGCCAGCAGCCTCGAGACAGGGGGCACTGAAGCTTTCTTT. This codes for CASSLETGGTEAFF.

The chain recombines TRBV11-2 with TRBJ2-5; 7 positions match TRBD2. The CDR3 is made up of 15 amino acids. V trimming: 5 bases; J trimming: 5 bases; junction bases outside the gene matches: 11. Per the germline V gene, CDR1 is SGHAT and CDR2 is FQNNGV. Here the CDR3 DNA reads TGTGCCAGCAGCCTAGCCGGGGGGTTAATGGAGACCCAGTACTTC. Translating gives CASSLAGGLMETQYF. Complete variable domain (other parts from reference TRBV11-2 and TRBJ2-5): EAGVAQSPRYKIIEKRQSVAFWCNPISGHATLYWYQQILGQGPKLLIQFQNNGVVDDSQLPKDRFSAERLKGVDSTLKIQPAKLEDSAVYLCASSLAGGLMETQYFGPGTRLLVL.

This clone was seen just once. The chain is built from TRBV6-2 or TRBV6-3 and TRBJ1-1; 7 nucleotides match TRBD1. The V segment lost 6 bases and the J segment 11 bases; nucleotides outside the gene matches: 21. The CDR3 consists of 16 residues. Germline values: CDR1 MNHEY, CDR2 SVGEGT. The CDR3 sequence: CASSQDPGSPGGYAFF. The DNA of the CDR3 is TGTGCCAGCAGCCAAGACCCCGGGTCCCCAGGGGGGTATGCTTTCTTT.

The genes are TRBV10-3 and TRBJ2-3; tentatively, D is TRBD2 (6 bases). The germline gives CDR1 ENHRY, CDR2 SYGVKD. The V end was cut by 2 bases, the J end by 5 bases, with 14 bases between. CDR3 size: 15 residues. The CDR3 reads CAISEAGLLEDTQYF. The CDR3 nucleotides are TGTGCCATCAGTGAGGCGGGACTCCTGGAAGATACGCAGTATTTT.

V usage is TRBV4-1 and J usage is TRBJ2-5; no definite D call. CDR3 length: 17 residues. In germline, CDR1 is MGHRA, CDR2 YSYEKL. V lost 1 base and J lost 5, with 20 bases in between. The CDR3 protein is CASSQGHPGEYVETQYF. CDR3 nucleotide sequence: TGCGCCAGCAGCCAAGGACACCCCGGCGAGTATGTGGAGACCCAGTACTTC.

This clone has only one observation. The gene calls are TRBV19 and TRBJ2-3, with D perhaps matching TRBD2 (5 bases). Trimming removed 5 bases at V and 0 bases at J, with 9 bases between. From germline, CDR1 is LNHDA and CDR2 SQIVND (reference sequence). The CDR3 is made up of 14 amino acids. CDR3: CASSVRASTDTQYF. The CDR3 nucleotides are TGTGCCAGTAGTGTGCGGGCGAGCACAGATACGCAGTATTTT.

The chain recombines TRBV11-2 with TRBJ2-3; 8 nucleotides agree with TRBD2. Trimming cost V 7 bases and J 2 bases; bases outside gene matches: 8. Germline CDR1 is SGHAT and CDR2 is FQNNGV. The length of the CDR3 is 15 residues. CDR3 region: CASTGERGNTDTQYF. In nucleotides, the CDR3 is TGTGCCAGCACCGGGGAGCGGGGGAACACAGATACGCAGTATTTT. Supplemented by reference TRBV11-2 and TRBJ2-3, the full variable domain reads EAGVAQSPRYKIIEKRQSVAFWCNPISGHATLYWYQQILGQGPKLLIQFQNNGVVDDSQLPKDRFSAERLKGVDSTLKIQPAKLEDSAVYLCASTGERGNTDTQYFGPGTRLTVL.

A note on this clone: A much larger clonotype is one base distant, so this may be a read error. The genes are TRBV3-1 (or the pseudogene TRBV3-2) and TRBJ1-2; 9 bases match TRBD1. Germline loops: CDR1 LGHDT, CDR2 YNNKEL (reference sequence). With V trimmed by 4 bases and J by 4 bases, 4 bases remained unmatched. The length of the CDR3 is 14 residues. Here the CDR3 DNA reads TGTGCCAGCAGCCCACAGGGGGCTGGCTATGGCTACACCTTC. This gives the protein CASSPQGAGYGYTF.

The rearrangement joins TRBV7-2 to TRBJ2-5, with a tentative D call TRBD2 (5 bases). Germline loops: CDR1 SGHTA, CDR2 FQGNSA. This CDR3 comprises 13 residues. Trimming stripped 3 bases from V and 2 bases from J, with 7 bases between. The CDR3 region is CASSFSGQETQYF. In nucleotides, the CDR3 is TGTGCCAGCAGCTTTTCGGGGCAAGAGACCCAGTACTTC.

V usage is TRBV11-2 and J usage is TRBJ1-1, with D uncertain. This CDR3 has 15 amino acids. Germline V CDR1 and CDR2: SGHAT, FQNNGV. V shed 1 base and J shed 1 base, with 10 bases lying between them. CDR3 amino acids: CASSLGGAGNTEAFF. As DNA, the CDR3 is TGTGCCAGCAGCTTAGGGGGAGCTGGGAACACTGAAGCTTTCTTT.

The CDR3 DNA reads as TGTGCCAGCAGCTTAGCGGCTAGCGGGGGGGCCTATGAGCAGTTCTTC. It is translated as CASSLAASGGAYEQFF. The chain couples TRBV7-2 to TRBJ2-1, with 12 bases aligning to TRBD2. This CDR3 contains 16 residues. CDR1 SGHTA and CDR2 FQGNSA come from the germline V gene. V lost 0 bases and J lost 8; bases outside the gene matches: 5.

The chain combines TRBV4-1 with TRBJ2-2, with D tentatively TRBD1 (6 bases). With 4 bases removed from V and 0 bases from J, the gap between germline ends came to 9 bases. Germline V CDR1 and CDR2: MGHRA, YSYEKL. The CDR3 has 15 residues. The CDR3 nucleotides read TGCGCCAGCAGCCCGGACAGCGCGAACACCGGGGAGCTGTTTTTT. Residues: CASSPDSANTGELFF.

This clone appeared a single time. This CDR3 is CASSARVSTDTQYF. The CDR3 nucleotides read TGCGCCAGCAGTGCCCGGGTCAGCACAGATACGCAGTATTTT. The rearrangement joins TRBV10-1 to TRBJ2-3; D is undetermined. V was cut by 4 bases and J by 0 bases, with 8 bases left in between. The germline CDR1 and CDR2 sequences are WNHNN and SYGVQD (reference sequence). This CDR3 has 14 amino acids.

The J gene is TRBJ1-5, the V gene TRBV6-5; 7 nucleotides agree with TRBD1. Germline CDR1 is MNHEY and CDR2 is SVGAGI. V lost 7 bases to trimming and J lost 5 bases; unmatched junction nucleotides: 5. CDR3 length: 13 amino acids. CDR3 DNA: TGTGCCAGCAAGCGACAGGGTGATCAGCCCCAGCATTTT. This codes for CASKRQGDQPQHF.

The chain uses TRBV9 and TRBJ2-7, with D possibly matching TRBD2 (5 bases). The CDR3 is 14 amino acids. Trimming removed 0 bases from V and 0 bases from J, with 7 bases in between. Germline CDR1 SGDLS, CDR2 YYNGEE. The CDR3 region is CASSVVGSSYEQYF. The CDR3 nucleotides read TGTGCCAGCAGCGTAGTGGGGAGCTCCTACGAGCAGTACTTC.

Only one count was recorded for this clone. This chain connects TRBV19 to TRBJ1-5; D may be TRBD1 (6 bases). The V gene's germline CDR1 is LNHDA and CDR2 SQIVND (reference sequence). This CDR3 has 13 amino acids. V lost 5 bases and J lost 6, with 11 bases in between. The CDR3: CASSVGARQPQHF. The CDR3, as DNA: TGTGCCAGTAGTGTGGGGGCTCGTCAGCCCCAGCATTTT.

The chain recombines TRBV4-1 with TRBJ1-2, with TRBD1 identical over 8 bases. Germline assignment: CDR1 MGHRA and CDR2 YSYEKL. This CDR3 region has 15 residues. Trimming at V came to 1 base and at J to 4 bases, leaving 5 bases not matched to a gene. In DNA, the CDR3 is TGCGCCAGCAGCCAAGGGCCCGGACAGGGCTATGGCTACACCTTC. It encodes CASSQGPGQGYGYTF.

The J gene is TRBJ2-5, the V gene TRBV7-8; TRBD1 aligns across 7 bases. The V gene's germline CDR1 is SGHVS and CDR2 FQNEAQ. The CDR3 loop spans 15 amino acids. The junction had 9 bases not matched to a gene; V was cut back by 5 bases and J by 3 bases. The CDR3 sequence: CASSKGRGQEETQYF. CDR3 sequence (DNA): TGTGCCAGCAGCAAAGGAAGGGGGCAGGAAGAGACCCAGTACTTC. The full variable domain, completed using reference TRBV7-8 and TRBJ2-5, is GAGVSQSPRYKVAKRGQDVALRCDPISGHVSLFWYQQALGQGPEFLTYFQNEAQLDKSGLPSDRFFAERPEGSVSTLKIQRTQQEDSAVYLCASSKGRGQEETQYFGPGTRLLVL.

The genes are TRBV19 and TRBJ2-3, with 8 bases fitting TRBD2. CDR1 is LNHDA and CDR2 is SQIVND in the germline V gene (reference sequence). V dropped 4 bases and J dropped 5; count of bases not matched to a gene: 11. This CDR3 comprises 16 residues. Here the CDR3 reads CASSNDRRGVRDTQYF. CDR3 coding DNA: TGTGCCAGTAGTAACGATCGGCGGGGGGTTAGAGATACGCAGTATTTT.

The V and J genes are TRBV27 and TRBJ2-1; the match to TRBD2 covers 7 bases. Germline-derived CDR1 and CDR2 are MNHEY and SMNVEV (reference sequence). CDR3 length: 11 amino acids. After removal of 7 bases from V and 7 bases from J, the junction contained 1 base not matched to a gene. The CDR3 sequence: CASTGGNEQFF. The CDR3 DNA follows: TGTGCCAGCACCGGGGGGAATGAGCAGTTCTTC.

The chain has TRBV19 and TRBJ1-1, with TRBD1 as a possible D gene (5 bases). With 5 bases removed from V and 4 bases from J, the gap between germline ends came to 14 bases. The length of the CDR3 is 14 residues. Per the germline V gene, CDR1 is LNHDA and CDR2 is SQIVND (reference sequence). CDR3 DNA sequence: TGTGCCAGTAGTGGGAGGGAGGGGATCACTGAAGCTTTCTTT. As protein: CASSGREGITEAFF.

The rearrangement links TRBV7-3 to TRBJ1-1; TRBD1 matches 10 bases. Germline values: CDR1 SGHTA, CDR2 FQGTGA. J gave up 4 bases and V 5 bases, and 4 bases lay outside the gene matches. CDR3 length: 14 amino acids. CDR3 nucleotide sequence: TGTGCCAGCAGCCCGGGACAGGGGTTCACTGAAGCTTTCTTT. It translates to CASSPGQGFTEAFF.

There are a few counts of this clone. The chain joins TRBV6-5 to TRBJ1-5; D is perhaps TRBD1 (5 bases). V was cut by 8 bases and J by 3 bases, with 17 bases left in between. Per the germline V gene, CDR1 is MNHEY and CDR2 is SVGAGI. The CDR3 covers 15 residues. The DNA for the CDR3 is TGTGCCAGCCTCGTCAGGGATAGGGACAATCAGCCCCAGCATTTT. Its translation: CASLVRDRDNQPQHF.